Shown below are 2 T cell receptor beta chains from a single sample sequenced in a study of T cell responses to AZD1222 COVID-19 vaccine. Libraries were prepared by immunoSEQ multiplex PCR; TCRdb keeps only in-frame clonotypes and omits some of them. Of about 150,000 clones in the sample, approximately 94% were seen once. The sequenced sample was peripheral blood, obtained on day 0 of AZD1222 vaccination. Source of these receptors: an adult in good health.

The V call is TRBV13, the J call TRBJ1-1; D call uncertain. The V gene lost 2 bases and the J gene lost 5 bases, with 9 bases spanning the gap. CDR1 PRHDT and CDR2 FYEKMQ come from the germline V gene (reference sequence). The CDR3 spans 13 residues. Here the CDR3 DNA reads TGTGCCAGCAGCTTATTACGGGGAACTGAAGCTTTCTTT. This codes for CASSLLRGTEAFF.

This chain links TRBV6-5 with TRBJ2-1, with D maybe TRBD1 (5 bases). Trimming cost V 8 bases and J 3 bases, with 11 bases left between them. In germline, CDR1 is MNHEY, CDR2 SVGAGI. The CDR3 is 13 amino acids. The CDR3 nucleotides are TGTGCCAGCGCGACCGACAGCTACAATGAGCAGTTCTTC. Amino acid sequence: CASATDSYNEQFF.